This T cell receptor (beta chain) originates from a study of CD8+ T cells in alopecia areata. Once RNA had been extracted, it was reverse transcribed into cDNA to act as the sequencing template. Here immunoSEQ multiplex PCR was the method, and the copy in TCRdb shows in-frame clones only, minus some. Among 150,000 to 200,000 clones listed, about 65% were seen once. This clone has just a few counts. Its antigen remains unidentified. Points from the study as a whole: Normal-skin resident alphabeta T cells also appear among scalp sample sequences.

Treatment indicated: oral pan-JAK inhibitor, 5-10 mg twice daily. The ends were cut back, 5 bases at V and 4 bases at J, with 14 bases in the middle. This CDR3 comprises 14 residues. CDR1 and CDR2 (germline): SGHAT, FQNNGV. This sample comprised CD4+ T cells sorted from blood, obtained at week 49, from a patient treated with tofacitinib. The sequence derives from a human donor with alopecia areata. The gene calls are TRBV11-2 and TRBJ1-2; no firm D call. CDR3 nucleotides: TGTGCCAGCAGCGGAGGACGGCCGATCTATGGCTACACCTTC. It codes for CASSGGRPIYGYTF.